This TCR beta chain was documented in a study of vaccination effects on CD4 cells after COVID-19. Investigators separated out CD4+ T cells once less than 11 days of culture had passed. Two doses of BNT162b2 or mRNA-1273 vaccine were administered to participants. Regarding this clone: Its target is unknown.

The CDR3 sequence is 16 residues long. The germline V gene has CDR1 LNHNV and CDR2 YYDKDF (reference sequence). Germline trimming cut 1 base from V and 4 bases from J; bases unmatched to any gene: 7. This table comes from immunoSEQ multiplex PCR, and its TCRdb copy is limited to in-frame clones, with some not included. In the table there are fewer than 60,000 clones, around four fifths of which are singletons. Specimen: CD4+ T cells from PBMCs cultured without peptide, collected after COVID-19 vaccination. This TCR came from a human donor who received a COVID-19 vaccine. The chain uses TRBV15 and TRBJ1-1, with 9 positions matching TRBD1. This chain's CDR3 is CATSRVPPDRGTEAFF. CDR3 DNA sequence: TGTGCCACCAGCAGAGTTCCACCGGACAGGGGCACTGAAGCTTTCTTT.